This is a list of T cell receptor beta chains from one sample in a study of T cell repertoires in cytomegalovirus infection. From the reads, TCRdb called clonotypes with MiXCR, one entry per CDR3 protein. This sample yields around 350,000 distinct CDR3 sequences, of which less than 20% are seen a single time; approximately 8% belongs to the top ten. Sequencing was carried out using PBMCs. These receptors were obtained from a human donor in good health (CMV status not recorded). Some clones in this sample may be carry-over from other donors' samples. CDR3s include the opening cysteine and the closing phenylalanine or tryptophan. The order of the fields is J gene, clone size, V gene, D gene, CDR3 protein, CDR3 DNA. The D gene is left open where the match is weak. Some rows mark clone size as missing; the rest say once, few, many or name a class of expanded clone.

>TRBJ2-3|NA|TRBV20-1|NA
CSARDSGLNTDTQYF
TGCAGTGCTAGAGATTCGGGACTGAACACAGATACGCAGTATTTT
>TRBJ1-3|few|TRBV19|NA
CASRPRGASGNTIYF
TGTGCCAGTAGGCCCCGAGGGGCCTCTGGAAACACCATATATTTT
>TRBJ2-3|few|TRBV28|TRBD1
CASSIRDRDHNTQYF
TGTGCCAGCAGTATCCGGGACAGGGACCATAATACGCAGTATTTT
>TRBJ1-2|many|TRBV7-2|NA
CASSLNPNYGYTF
TGTGCCAGCAGCTTAAACCCCAACTATGGCTACACCTTC
>TRBJ2-1|few|TRBV20-1|TRBD2
CSGLPLAGDYNEQFF
TGCAGTGGACTTCCGCTAGCGGGGGATTACAATGAGCAGTTCTTC
>TRBJ2-1|few|TRBV20-1|NA
CSARDHTRLTEQFF
TGCAGTGCTAGAGATCATACGAGGCTCACTGAGCAGTTCTTC
>TRBJ2-1|few|TRBV24-1|TRBD1
CATSDFKTGVYNEQFF
TGTGCCACCAGTGATTTTAAAACAGGGGTGTACAATGAGCAGTTCTTC
>TRBJ1-5|NA|TRBV27|NA
CASSFRLDQPQHF
TGTGCCAGCAGTTTTCGTCTTGATCAGCCCCAGCATTTT
>TRBJ2-1|NA|TRBV5-5|TRBD2
CASSWTSGRAGDEQFF
TGTGCCAGCAGCTGGACTAGCGGGAGGGCCGGGGATGAGCAGTTCTTC
>TRBJ2-7|NA|TRBV5-6|NA
CASSRRGGFPYEQYF
TGTGCCAGCAGCCGAAGAGGGGGTTTCCCCTACGAGCAGTACTTC
>TRBJ2-5|NA|TRBV20-1|TRBD2
CSASDTSGVGGETQYF
TGCAGTGCTAGTGACACTAGCGGGGTAGGTGGAGAGACCCAGTACTTC